Described below is a single T cell receptor beta chain sequence and its context. Sequenced by immunoSEQ multiplex PCR; TCRdb stores in-frame clones only, minus some. The repertoire holds approximately 70,000 clones, with around nine tenths as singletons. The sample belongs to a study of technical replicates of blood from a few donors. Sequenced input: T cells isolated from PBMCs. The receptor was derived from a human donor in good health.

This CDR3 is CASSFHTGTAPYEQYF. CDR3 DNA sequence: TGTGCCAGCAGTTTTCACACCGGGACAGCGCCCTACGAGCAGTACTTC. V gene TRBV27 combines with J gene TRBJ2-7; 7 positions agree with TRBD1. CDR3 length: 16 amino acids. V gave up 3 bases and J gave up 2 bases; unmatched junction bases: 10. Per the germline V gene, CDR1 is MNHEY and CDR2 is SMNVEV (reference sequence).